One T cell receptor beta chain is described in this entry. Per the germline V gene, CDR1 is MNHNS and CDR2 is SASEGT. This CDR3 is built from 15 residues. Trimming removed 3 bases from V and 2 bases from J, with 11 bases in between. This entry comes from a study of blood T cell repertoires in COVID-19. Study-wide background: Samples of COVID-19 (acute and convalescent) were obtained from the United States, Italy and Spain. The cDNA or gDNA used as material had been derived from T cells, B-cell-depleted T cells, or PBMCs.

Profiling relied on immunoSEQ multiplex PCR, and the TCRdb table lists in-frame clones only, not all of them. This table holds around 270,000 clones, around 84% found once. Sequencing was carried out using peripheral blood. The V and J genes are TRBV6-1 and TRBJ1-5; D possibly corresponds to TRBD1 (6 bases). The TCR comes from a man aged 55 to 70 with acute or convalescent COVID-19. CDR3 sequence reads: CASSDETGRNQPQHF. The CDR3 DNA follows: TGTGCCAGCAGTGACGAGACAGGCCGCAATCAGCCCCAGCATTTT.